Presented here are 12 T cell receptor beta chains from one specimen sequenced in a study of regulatory T cells in long-lasting Graves disease. Indicated time point: newly diagnosed GD, antithyroid drugs for less than 3 months. With RNA extracted from PBMCs as input, the TCR library was made. Construction of TCR beta libraries relied on iRepertoire HTBI primers and on Arm-PCR targeting CDR3 regions. A single record per CDR3 protein comes from TCRdb applying MiXCR to the multiplex PCR reads. In the table there are 530,000 or so distinct CDR3 sequences, roughly 15% of which are singletons. This sample also belongs to another study, concerning T cells in Graves' hyperthyroidism and ophthalmopathy.

This material consisted of peripheral blood mononuclear cells (PBMCs), taken at new diagnosis, from a patient treated with antithyroid drugs. The receptor source for this set is a man aged 18 to 35 with Graves disease.

This clonotype appeared many times. The chain has TRBV12-3 or TRBV12-4 and TRBJ1-1, with TRBD1 as a possible D gene (6 bases). The CDR3 has 18 residues. Trimming stripped 5 bases from V and 4 bases from J, with 26 bases between. The DNA of the CDR3 is TGTGCCAGCAGTACAATGCAGGGGCGAAGAAAAGTCAGCACTGAAGCTTTCTTT. The encoded protein is CASSTMQGRRKVSTEAFF.

This clonotype was recorded a few times. The V call is TRBV30, the J call TRBJ2-7; 10 positions match TRBD1. V was pared by 2 bases and J by 6 bases, with 4 bases of the junction left unmatched. Germline CDR1 GTSNPN, CDR2 SVGIG (reference sequence). CDR3 length: 13 residues. CDR3 DNA sequence: TGTGCCTGGAGTCGGACAGGGGGTGGCGAGCAGTACTTC. Its translation: CAWSRTGGGEQYF.

This clonotype was recorded at least ten times. The rearrangement links TRBV28 to TRBJ2-5; D gene ambiguous. CDR3 length: 13 residues. The germline V gene encodes CDR1 MDHEN and CDR2 SYDVKM. V dropped 6 bases and J dropped 2 bases, with 10 bases sitting between them. The CDR3 here is CASSVGRQETQYF. CDR3 in DNA: TGTGCCAGCAGCGTGGGTCGACAAGAGACCCAGTACTTC.

V gene TRBV5-5 combines with J gene TRBJ2-3, with a possible D match to TRBD2 (5 bases). The CDR3 spans 14 residues. Trimming removed 4 bases from V and 3 bases from J, with 12 bases in between. Germline CDR1 and CDR2: SGHKS and YYEKEE (reference sequence). CDR3 in DNA: TGTGCCAGCAGCAAAATACTAGAAACAGATACGCAGTATTTT. Residues: CASSKILETDTQYF.

At least ten counts were recorded for this clonotype. The rearrangement uses TRBV28 and TRBJ1-1; D possibly corresponds to TRBD1 (5 bases). CDR1 and CDR2 from the germline V gene are MDHEN and SYDVKM. The length of the CDR3 is 17 residues. V lost 3 bases and J lost 0, with 17 bases in between. The CDR3 is CASSFQGMRNMNTEAFF. Here the CDR3 DNA reads TGTGCCAGCAGTTTCCAGGGAATGCGCAACATGAACACTGAAGCTTTCTTT.

The rearrangement uses TRBV27 and TRBJ2-2; D gene uncertain. CDR3 length equals 14 residues. CDR1 and CDR2 (germline): MNHEY, SMNVEV (reference sequence). Trimming cost V 1 base and J 3 bases, with 6 bases left between them. CDR3 nucleotides: TGTGCCAGCAGTTTATTAGCCGACACCGGGGAGCTGTTTTTT. Protein sequence: CASSLLADTGELFF.

As to this clonotype: The conserved phenylalanine or tryptophan is not found at the CDR3 terminus, so this likely reflects a read error. This chain uses TRBV7-9 with TRBJ1-1; D not resolved. V gave up 5 bases and J gave up 0 bases, with 13 bases separating them. The CDR3 runs to 15 residues. Per the germline V gene, CDR1 is SEHNR and CDR2 is FQNEAQ (reference sequence). CDR3 nucleotides: TGTGCCAGCAGCCCGGCTACGATTATGAACACTGAAGCTTTCTTG. Its translation is CASSPATIMNTEAFL.

At least ten counts were recorded for this clonotype. CDR3 sequence (DNA): TGTGCCAGCGATGTTCAGGGGGGCTTAAGCACAGATACGCAGTATTTT. As protein: CASDVQGGLSTDTQYF. This sequence joins TRBV2 and TRBJ2-3, with D perhaps TRBD1 (7 bases). The CDR3 length is 16 residues. Trimming stripped 8 bases from V and 0 bases from J, with 18 bases between. Germline CDR1 SNHLY, CDR2 FYNNEI. Complete variable domain (other parts from reference TRBV2 and TRBJ2-3): EPEVTQTPSHQVTQMGQEVILRCVPISNHLYFYWYRQILGQKVEFLVSFYNNEISEKSEIFDDQFSVERPDGSNFTLKIRSTKLEDSAMYFCASDVQGGLSTDTQYFGPGTRLTVL.

This clonotype has only a few counts. A much larger clone sits a single nucleotide away, making a read error possible. The chain couples TRBV2 to TRBJ2-3; either TRBD1 or TRBD2 may fit D (7 bases each). Deletions cut 10 bases from V and 0 bases from J, with 17 bases between. CDR1 and CDR2 from the germline V gene are SNHLY and FYNNEI. The CDR3 extends over 15 amino acids. In DNA, the CDR3 is TGTGCCACTGGGAGGGGGCGGGAAAGCACAGATACGCAGTATTTT. The encoded protein is CATGRGRESTDTQYF.

This clonotype has just a few counts. The rearrangement joins TRBV5-5 to TRBJ2-7; D call uncertain. Trimming stripped 1 base from V and 0 bases from J, with 11 bases between. This CDR3 contains 15 residues. Germline V gene data show CDR1 as SGHKS and CDR2 as YYEKEE (reference sequence). The CDR3: CASSLKHSSSYEQYF. DNA of the CDR3: TGTGCCAGCAGCTTGAAGCACAGTTCCTCCTACGAGCAGTACTTC.

The chain uses TRBV2 and TRBJ1-5, with TRBD1 identical over 8 bases. This CDR3 comprises 14 residues. Germline V gene sequence: CDR1 SNHLY, CDR2 FYNNEI. The trim removed 8 bases at V and 2 bases at J, leaving 5 bases unmatched. CDR3 DNA sequence: TGTGCCAGCGGAGGACAGGGTGGCAATCAGCCCCAGCATTTT. Translating it yields CASGGQGGNQPQHF. The variable domain in full, with the rest retrieved from reference TRBV2 and TRBJ1-5, is EPEVTQTPSHQVTQMGQEVILRCVPISNHLYFYWYRQILGQKVEFLVSFYNNEISEKSEIFDDQFSVERPDGSNFTLKIRSTKLEDSAMYFCASGGQGGNQPQHFGDGTRLSIL.

The J gene is TRBJ1-4, the V gene TRBV12-3 or TRBV12-4; D not resolved. Trimming removed 2 bases from V and 6 bases from J, with 7 bases in between. This CDR3 is built from 13 residues. CDR3 sequence reads: CASSLQDDEKLFF. In nucleotides, the CDR3 is TGTGCCAGCAGTTTACAGGATGATGAAAAACTGTTTTTT.